The next 26 T cell receptor beta chains were all read from a single sample in a study of T-cell memory formation after mild COVID-19. One entry per CDR3 protein results from TCRdb running MiXCR on the 5' RACE reads. The sample includes 300,000 to 350,000 distinct CDR3 sequences, over 11% of them seen just once. The sequencing sample was made of PBMCs or a T cell subset sorted from them (not recorded which). The receptors shown here come from a man younger than 35 who had mild COVID-19 (a few samples of this study predate the infection). Cell type and time point are not known.

This clonotype was picked up many times. J is TRBJ2-7 and V is TRBV5-1, with 9 positions matching TRBD1. Germline V gives CDR1 SGHRS, CDR2 YFSETQ. With V trimmed by 5 bases and J by 4 bases, 4 bases remained unmatched. This CDR3 region has 13 residues. Here the CDR3 reads CASRPGQGYEQYF. The CDR3 nucleotides are TGCGCCAGCAGGCCCGGACAGGGGTACGAGCAGTACTTC.

This clonotype was observed at least ten times. The chain links TRBV7-7 to TRBJ2-1, with 8 bases fitting TRBD1. The germline V gene encodes CDR1 SSHAT and CDR2 FNYEAQ (reference sequence). After removal of 1 base from V and 1 base from J, the junction contained 0 bases not matched to a gene. The CDR3 is made up of 15 amino acids. CDR3 bases: TGTGCCAGCAGCTTAGGGACAGGGTCCTACAATGAGCAGTTCTTC. Protein sequence: CASSLGTGSYNEQFF.

This clonotype was picked up a small number of times. The J gene is TRBJ1-4, the V gene TRBV9; 8 bases agree with TRBD1. Germline assignment: CDR1 SGDLS and CDR2 YYNGEE. The J segment lost 6 bases and the V segment lost 3 bases, leaving 7 bases of the junction unmatched. The CDR3 length is 15 residues. As DNA, the CDR3 is TGTGCCAGCAGCGGACAGGGGATTTGGGATGAAAAACTGTTTTTT. Amino acid sequence: CASSGQGIWDEKLFF.

The CDR3 here is CASSRGANVLTF. The DNA for the CDR3 is TGTGCCAGCAGCCGTGGGGCCAACGTCCTGACTTTC. V usage is TRBV7-3 and J usage is TRBJ2-6; D unclear. Germline CDR1 and CDR2: SGHTA and FQGTGA. V was shortened by 5 bases and J by 3 bases, with 2 bases between the two germline ends. This CDR3 spans 12 amino acids.

The CDR3 reads CSAVGGRDTQYF. CDR3 in DNA: TGCAGTGCTGTTGGTGGCCGAGATACGCAGTATTTT. This sequence joins TRBV20-1 and TRBJ2-3; the D is unclear. With 5 bases removed from V and 5 bases from J, the gap between germline ends came to 11 bases. This CDR3 has 12 amino acids. Germline CDR1 and CDR2: DFQATT and SNEGSKA (reference sequence).

In this sample, this clonotype turned up a few times. This chain links TRBV5-5 with TRBJ2-7; 10 bases are shared with TRBD1. CDR3 length: 15 residues. The germline V gene encodes CDR1 SGHKS and CDR2 YYEKEE (reference sequence). J gave up 2 bases and V 7 bases, and 9 bases lay outside the gene matches. CDR3 amino acids: CASRPRDRGTYEQYV. CDR3 bases: TGTGCCAGCCGCCCCCGGGACAGGGGAACCTACGAGCAGTACGTC.

The chain recombines TRBV20-1 with TRBJ1-6; D ambiguous. Germline V gives CDR1 DFQATT, CDR2 SNEGSKA (reference sequence). The V gene lost 3 bases and the J gene lost 10 bases, with 22 bases spanning the gap. This CDR3 has 16 amino acids. The chain's CDR3 is CSAREDSIGVSSPLHF. The CDR3 DNA reads as TGCAGTGCTAGGGAGGATTCGATCGGGGTCTCCTCACCCCTCCACTTT.

The genes are TRBV4-3 and TRBJ1-1; tentatively, D is TRBD1 (5 bases). CDR1 is LGHNA, CDR2 YSLEER, per germline. This CDR3 is 14 amino acids long. V gave up 0 bases and J gave up 4 bases, with 9 bases separating them. CDR3 in DNA: TGCGCCAGCAGCCAAGATCTTGGGGGCACTGAAGCTTTCTTT. Its translation: CASSQDLGGTEAFF.

V gene TRBV6-5 combines with J gene TRBJ2-3; 8 positions match TRBD2. Looked up from germline, CDR1 is MNHEY and CDR2 is SVGAGI. CDR3 length: 17 amino acids. V was clipped by 0 bases and J by 2 bases; unmatched bases: 7. CDR3 in amino acids: CASSYSSAGDVTDTQYF. CDR3 nucleotides: TGTGCCAGCAGTTACTCGTCAGCGGGGGACGTCACAGATACGCAGTATTTT.

The chain recombines TRBV12-5 with TRBJ2-6; D possibly corresponds to TRBD1 (5 bases). CDR3 length: 18 residues. Between the trimmed V and J ends, which lost 5 bases and 1 base, there was a span of 18 bases. Germline V gives CDR1 LGHNT, CDR2 FRNRAP. CDR3 DNA sequence: TGTGCTAGTGGTCCAGGGCCCCCGGGTGGGTCTGGGGCCAACGTCCTGACTTTC. As protein: CASGPGPPGGSGANVLTF.

The chain is built from TRBV4-2 and TRBJ1-2; 8 bases match TRBD1. Trimming removed 4 bases from V and 4 bases from J; junction bases left unmatched: 14. CDR1 and CDR2 from the germline V gene are LGHNA and YNFKEQ. CDR3 length: 17 amino acids. CDR3 sequence: CASSPGGRGRLGYGYTF. CDR3 DNA: TGTGCCAGCAGCCCGGGGGGCAGGGGGCGTTTAGGCTATGGCTACACCTTC.

This clonotype showed up just a few times. The genes are TRBV4-3 and TRBJ1-6; 7 nucleotides match TRBD1. In germline, CDR1 is LGHNA, CDR2 YSLEER. Losses at the gene ends were 3 bases for V and 5 bases for J; bases not matched to a gene: 4. CDR3 length equals 15 residues. This CDR3 is CASSQTGNHNSPLHF. CDR3 coding DNA: TGCGCCAGCAGCCAGACAGGGAATCATAATTCACCCCTCCACTTT.

This clonotype was seen repeatedly, ten times or more. The CDR3, as DNA: TGTGCCAGCAGTTTAGGACTAGCGGGGGGCCTCCTCTCCTACGAGCAGTACTTC. Translated, it gives CASSLGLAGGLLSYEQYF. The chain couples TRBV12-3 or TRBV12-4 to TRBJ2-7, with 13 bases matching TRBD2. With V trimmed by 1 base and J by 0 bases, 6 bases remained unmatched. CDR3 length: 18 amino acids.

The sample holds many counts of this clonotype. The chain recombines TRBV7-2 with TRBJ2-3; D remains ambiguous. Germline CDR1 is SGHTA and CDR2 is FQGNSA. The CDR3 spans 13 residues. The ends were cut back, 4 bases at V and 5 bases at J, with 10 bases in the middle. This chain's CDR3 is CASSSINGDTQYF. The CDR3 DNA is TGTGCCAGCAGCTCCATAAATGGAGATACGCAGTATTTT.

The V gene is TRBV20-1, the J gene TRBJ1-2; D is uncertain. The germline V gene encodes CDR1 DFQATT and CDR2 SNEGSKA (reference sequence). CDR3 length equals 16 residues. Trimming removed 3 bases from V and 1 base from J, with 18 bases in between. The CDR3, as DNA: TGCAGTGCTAGGCGGAGCGACTTCCACCTTAACTATGGCTACACCTTC. Translating gives CSARRSDFHLNYGYTF.

This chain links TRBV10-3 with TRBJ2-3, with D perhaps TRBD1 (6 bases). The CDR3 is 13 residues long. Trimming took 4 bases from V and 2 from J, leaving 7 bases between them. In germline, CDR1 is ENHRY, CDR2 SYGVKD. CDR3 in DNA: TGTGCCATCAGTGGACAGGACACAGATACGCAGTATTTT. Amino acid sequence: CAISGQDTDTQYF.

This clonotype has a handful of counts. The chain joins TRBV7-2 to TRBJ2-7; a possible D gene is TRBD2 (5 bases). V lost 5 bases, J lost 7 bases, and 15 bases lay in between. This CDR3 contains 13 residues. Per the germline V gene, CDR1 is SGHTA and CDR2 is FQGNSA. This chain's CDR3 is CASSPPVTGEQYF. Here the CDR3 DNA reads TGTGCCAGCAGCCCCCCGGTTACGGGAGAGCAGTACTTC.

The rearrangement joins TRBV7-3 to TRBJ2-3; the match to TRBD2 covers 12 bases. The CDR3 loop spans 16 amino acids. Germline trimming cut 2 bases from V and 3 bases from J; bases unmatched to any gene: 3. Germline lookup yields CDR1 SGHTA and CDR2 FQGTGA. CDR3 nucleotides: TGTGCCAGCAGCTTACTAGCGGGGGGGCATACAGATACGCAGTATTTT. This translates into CASSLLAGGHTDTQYF.

A few counts support this clonotype. J is TRBJ2-6 and V is TRBV18, with D hard to call. The ends were cut back, 0 bases at V and 2 bases at J, with 5 bases in the middle. There are 15 residues in the CDR3. The germline gives CDR1 KGHSH, CDR2 LQKENI. In DNA, the CDR3 is TGTGCCAGCTCACCACCACGGACTGGGGCCAACGTCCTGACTTTC. Amino acids: CASSPPRTGANVLTF. Full variable domain (outside the CDR3, taken from reference TRBV18 and TRBJ2-6): NAGVMQNPRHLVRRRGQEARLRCSPMKGHSHVYWYRQLPEEGLKFMVYLQKENIIDESGMPKERFSAEFPKEGPSILRIQQVVRGDSAAYFCASSPPRTGANVLTFGAGSRLTVL.

The chain joins TRBV24-1 to TRBJ2-5; unclear D gene. The germline V gene encodes CDR1 KGHDR and CDR2 SFDVKD. The CDR3 runs to 12 residues. The V gene lost 4 bases and the J gene lost 2 bases, with 4 bases spanning the gap. CDR3: CATSDLQETQYF. The CDR3 DNA is TGTGCCACCAGTGACCTTCAAGAGACCCAGTACTTC.

The chain uses TRBV5-1 and TRBJ2-3, with TRBD2 matching 11 bases. CDR1 is SGHRS and CDR2 is YFSETQ in the germline V gene. The V gene end was trimmed by 2 bases and the J gene end by 6 bases; junction bases not matched to a gene: 8. There are 16 residues in the CDR3. The CDR3 DNA follows: TGCGCCAGCAGCTTACAGACTAGCGGGGTCTCGGATACGCAGTATTTT. Protein product: CASSLQTSGVSDTQYF.

This clonotype was observed at least ten times. The chain combines TRBV7-9 with TRBJ1-4; no reliable D call. This CDR3 has 14 amino acids. CDR1 is SEHNR and CDR2 is FQNEAQ in the germline V gene (reference sequence). The V and J ends lost 8 bases and 7 bases respectively, with 17 bases between them. The CDR3 DNA follows: TGTGCCAGCGCGAAATGGGAGGAGCGTGAAAAACTGTTTTTT. Its translation: CASAKWEEREKLFF.

Many counts were recorded for this clonotype. J is TRBJ1-2 and V is TRBV7-3, with a tentative D call TRBD1 (5 bases). V was shortened by 1 base and J by 3 bases, with 9 bases between the two germline ends. Germline V lookup: CDR1 SGHTA, CDR2 FQGTGA. The CDR3 loop spans 14 amino acids. The CDR3 DNA reads as TGTGCCAGCAGCTTAAATCCGACAGACTATGGCTACACCTTC. It is translated as CASSLNPTDYGYTF.

The chain has TRBV10-3 and TRBJ2-1; D possibly corresponds to TRBD1 (6 bases). The CDR3 is 15 amino acids. Trimming removed 5 bases at V and 0 bases at J, with 11 bases between. CDR1 is ENHRY, CDR2 SYGVKD, per germline. The CDR3 region is CAISYRESSYNEQFF. Written as DNA, the CDR3 is TGTGCCATCAGTTACAGGGAAAGCTCCTACAATGAGCAGTTCTTC.

J is TRBJ2-3 and V is TRBV5-1; 8 bases align to TRBD1. Germline V gives CDR1 SGHRS, CDR2 YFSETQ. The CDR3 has 16 amino acids. The V and J ends lost 4 bases and 4 bases, in that order; junction bases with no gene match: 11. Here the CDR3 reads CASSDGQGGWADTQYF. CDR3 DNA sequence: TGCGCCAGCAGCGACGGACAGGGAGGTTGGGCAGATACGCAGTATTTT.

CDR3 bases: TGTGCCAGCACCTCCTCGGCAGCGGCGCAAGAGACCCAGTACTTC. It yields the protein CASTSSAAAQETQYF. The rearrangement joins TRBV27 to TRBJ2-5; tentative D call: TRBD2 (5 bases). The ends were cut back, 7 bases at V and 2 bases at J, with 17 bases in the middle. The CDR3 loop spans 15 amino acids. Germline values: CDR1 MNHEY, CDR2 SMNVEV (reference sequence).